This T cell receptor beta chain comes out of a study of blood T cell repertoires in COVID-19. Study-wide background: Nucleic acid was either cDNA or gDNA, and it came from T cells, B-cell-depleted T cells, or PBMCs.

CDR3 length: 18 residues. V lost 0 bases and J 4 bases, leaving 16 bases between the germline ends. Germline V gene sequence: CDR1 ENHRY, CDR2 SYGVKD. Assay: immunoSEQ multiplex PCR; the TCRdb copy retains only in-frame clones and omits some. This sample yields some 390,000 clones, of which 85% to 90% are seen a single time; 0.9% to 1.2% belongs to the top ten. J is TRBJ2-6 and V is TRBV10-3; D is perhaps TRBD1 (6 bases). This TCR was sampled from a man aged 25-45 years who had recovered from COVID-19. Sequenced sample: PBMCs or T cells enriched from blood (not recorded which). CDR3 residues: CAISESRDTPSGANVLTF. The CDR3 DNA reads TGTGCCATCAGTGAGTCGAGGGACACTCCGTCGGGGGCCAACGTCCTGACTTTC.